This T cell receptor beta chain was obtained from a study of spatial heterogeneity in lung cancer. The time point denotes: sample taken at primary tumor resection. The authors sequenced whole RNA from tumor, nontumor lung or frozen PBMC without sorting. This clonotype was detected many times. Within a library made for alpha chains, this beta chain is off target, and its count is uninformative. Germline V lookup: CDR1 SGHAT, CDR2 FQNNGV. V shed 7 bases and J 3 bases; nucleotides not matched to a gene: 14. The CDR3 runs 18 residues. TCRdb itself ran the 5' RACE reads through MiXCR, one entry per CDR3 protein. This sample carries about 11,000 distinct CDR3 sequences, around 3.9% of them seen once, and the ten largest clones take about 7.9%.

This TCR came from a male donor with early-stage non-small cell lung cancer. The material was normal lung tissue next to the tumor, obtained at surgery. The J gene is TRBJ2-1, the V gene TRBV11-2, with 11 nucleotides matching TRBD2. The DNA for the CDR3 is TGTGCCAGCACCCCGGCGATAGCGGGAGGGAGGGGCTACAATGAGCAGTTCTTC. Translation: CASTPAIAGGRGYNEQFF.